The rows below give T cell receptor beta chains drawn from one sample of a study of blood T cell repertoires in COVID-19. The table came from immunoSEQ multiplex PCR; TCRdb's copy has only in-frame clones and leaves some out. The sample consists of 300,000 to 400,000 clones, around 87% of them appearing once. The sample consisted of peripheral blood. The receptors were sampled from a woman in her 50s with COVID-19, enrolled during active disease. Both conserved end residues are part of each CDR3. Each record gives: clone size, J gene, V gene, D gene, CDR3 protein, CDR3 DNA. D genes are given only for firm matches. Some rows mark clone size as missing; the rest say once, few, many or name a class of expanded clone.

.	TRBJ2-3	TRBV6-2/TRBV6-3	TRBD2	CASSYQNIGTSGEITDTQYF	TGTGCCAGCAGTTACCAAAACATCGGGACTAGCGGAGAGATCACAGATACGCAGTATTTT
.	TRBJ1-3	TRBV11-2	.	CASSPQGAYGNTIYF	TGTGCCAGCAGCCCCCAAGGGGCGTATGGAAACACCATATATTTT
few	TRBJ1-3	TRBV7-9	.	CASRPLQGSGNTIYF	TGTGCCAGCAGACCTTTACAGGGCTCTGGAAACACCATATATTTT
.	TRBJ2-1	TRBV4-3	.	CASSQETRGPYNEQFF	TGCGCCAGCAGCCAAGAAACTAGAGGACCTTACAATGAGCAGTTCTTC
.	TRBJ1-1	TRBV12-3/TRBV12-4	.	CASSLRQNTEAFF	TGTGCCAGCAGCTTACGACAGAACACTGAAGCTTTCTTT
once	TRBJ2-7	TRBV5-1	TRBD1	CASSLAGQGFHEQYF	TGCGCCAGCAGCTTGGCCGGACAGGGGTTCCACGAGCAGTACTTC
.	TRBJ2-7	TRBV7-2	TRBD1	CASSHRTGYEQYF	TGTGCCAGCAGCCATAGGACAGGGTACGAGCAGTACTTC
.	TRBJ1-2	TRBV24-1	.	CATSDSSRVFGYTF	TGTGCCACCAGTGATTCGAGCAGGGTGTTCGGCTACACCTTC
.	TRBJ2-1	TRBV7-8	.	CASSFTGTLSYNEQFF	TGTGCCAGCAGCTTCACCGGGACTCTCTCCTACAATGAGCAGTTCTTC
.	TRBJ2-1	TRBV19	TRBD2	CASSISSSTSATYNEQFF	TGTGCCAGTAGTATCTCCAGTTCGACTAGCGCAACCTACAATGAGCAGTTCTTC
.	TRBJ2-1	TRBV30	TRBD2	CAWSAEGGYNEQFF	TGTGCCTGGAGTGCGGAGGGAGGGTACAATGAGCAGTTCTTC
.	TRBJ1-4	TRBV6-5	.	CASSYSNSGEKLFF	TGTGCCAGCAGTTACTCGAATAGCGGGGAAAAACTGTTTTTT
.	TRBJ2-3	TRBV19	.	CASSISRLLTDTQYF	TGTGCCAGTAGTATATCTCGACTGCTCACAGATACGCAGTATTTT
.	TRBJ2-7	TRBV5-1	.	CASSLGAGGRKGSSYEQYF	TGCGCCAGCAGCTTGGGTGCCGGGGGTAGAAAAGGAAGCTCCTACGAGCAGTACTTC
once	TRBJ1-2	TRBV27	.	CASSLTGSRVGYTF	TGTGCCAGCAGTTTAACAGGGTCCCGGGTTGGCTACACCTTC
.	TRBJ2-5	TRBV3-1/TRBV3-2	.	CASSQVAVSNGGTQYF	TGTGCCAGCAGCCAAGTTGCGGTCTCCAACGGGGGGACCCAGTACTTC